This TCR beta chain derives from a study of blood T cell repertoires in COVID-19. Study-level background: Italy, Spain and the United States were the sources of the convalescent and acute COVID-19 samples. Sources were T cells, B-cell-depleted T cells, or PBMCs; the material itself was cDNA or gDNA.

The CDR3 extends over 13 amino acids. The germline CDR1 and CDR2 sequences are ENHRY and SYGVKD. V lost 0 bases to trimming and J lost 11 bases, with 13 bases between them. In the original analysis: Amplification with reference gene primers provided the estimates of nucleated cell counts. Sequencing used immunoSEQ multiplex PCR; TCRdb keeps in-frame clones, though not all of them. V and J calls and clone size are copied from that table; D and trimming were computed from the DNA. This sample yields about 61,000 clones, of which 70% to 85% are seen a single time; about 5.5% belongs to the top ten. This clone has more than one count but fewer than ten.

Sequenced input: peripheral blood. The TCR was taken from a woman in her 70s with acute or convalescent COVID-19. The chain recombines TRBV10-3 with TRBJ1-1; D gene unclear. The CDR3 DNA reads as TGTGCCATCAGTGAGTCGAATTATTTACGGGCTTTCTTT. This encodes CAISESNYLRAFF.